This T cell receptor (beta chain) was recorded in a study of blood T cell repertoires in COVID-19. The data were produced by immunoSEQ multiplex PCR, yet TCRdb's version contains in-frame clones alone and is incomplete. The sample consists of 190,000 or so clones, roughly 81% of them appearing once. The V gene's germline CDR1 is LNHDA and CDR2 SQIVND (reference sequence). V was cut by 6 bases and J by 12 bases, with 9 bases left in between. The CDR3 extends over 9 amino acids. The rearrangement uses TRBV19 and TRBJ2-7; TRBD2 is a possible D gene (5 bases). The TCR comes from a woman over 75 with COVID-19, enrolled during active disease. Sequences were obtained from peripheral blood. As DNA, the CDR3 is TGTGCCAGTAGACTAGGGATGTACTTC. Translated, it gives CASRLGMYF.